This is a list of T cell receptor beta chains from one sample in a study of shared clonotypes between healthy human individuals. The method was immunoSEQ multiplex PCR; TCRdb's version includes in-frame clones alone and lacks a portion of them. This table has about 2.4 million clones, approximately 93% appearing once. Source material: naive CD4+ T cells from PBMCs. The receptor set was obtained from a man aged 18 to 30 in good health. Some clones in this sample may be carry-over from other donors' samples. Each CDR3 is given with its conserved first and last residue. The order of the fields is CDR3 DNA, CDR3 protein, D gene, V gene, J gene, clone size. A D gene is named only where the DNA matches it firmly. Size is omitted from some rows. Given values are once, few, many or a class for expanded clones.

TGTGCCAGCAGCAAATTGCTTGAGGCAGGTTTCACTGAAGCTTTCTTT	CASSKLLEAGFTEAFF	.	TRBV21-1	TRBJ1-1	.
TGTGCCAGCAGCCAGGAGTACGAGCAGTACTTC	CASSQEYEQYF	.	TRBV14	TRBJ2-7	.
TGTGCCAGCAGCGCGCCGGACAGGGGAAACACTGAAGCTTTCTTT	CASSAPDRGNTEAFF	TRBD1	TRBV6-1	TRBJ1-1	.
TGTGCCAGCAGTGAAGGGCGGTACACCGGGGAGCTGTTTTTT	CASSEGRYTGELFF	.	TRBV2	TRBJ2-2	.
TGTGCCAGCAGCTTAGACCGCAATCAGCCCCAGCATTTT	CASSLDRNQPQHF	.	TRBV11-2	TRBJ1-5	.
TGTGCCAGCGGGAGAGAGCAGTTCTTC	CASGREQFF	.	TRBV6-6	TRBJ2-1	.
TGTGCCAGCAGAGAGCAGGGAGGAACCGGGGAGCTGTTTTTT	CASREQGGTGELFF	.	TRBV6-4	TRBJ2-2	.
TGTGCCAGCAGTGGGACAGGGGGCGGCAATCAGCCCCAGCATTTT	CASSGTGGGNQPQHF	TRBD1	TRBV2	TRBJ1-5	few
TGCGCCAGCAGCTTGCGTTGGAACACTGAAGCTTTCTTT	CASSLRWNTEAFF	.	TRBV5-1	TRBJ1-1	.
TGTGCCAGCAGTTTAATGGCGGGAGGTCTCTACAATGAGCAGTTCTTC	CASSLMAGGLYNEQFF	TRBD2	TRBV28	TRBJ2-1	.
TGCGCCAGCAGCCAAGCCCCAGGGGGAGATGGGGCCAACGTCCTGACTTTC	CASSQAPGGDGANVLTF	TRBD1	TRBV4-3	TRBJ2-6	.
TGTGCCAGCAGCTCATGGGACAGCGGTAGCACAGATACGCAGTATTTT	CASSSWDSGSTDTQYF	TRBD1	TRBV9	TRBJ2-3	.
TGTGCCAGCATTTCACCGGGACAGGGGGACCGCTACGAGCAGTACTTC	CASISPGQGDRYEQYF	TRBD1	TRBV28	TRBJ2-7	.
TGTGCCAGCAAGACGAGGCGGAGCTCCTACGAGCAGTACTTC	CASKTRRSSYEQYF	.	TRBV28	TRBJ2-7	.
TGTGCCAGTAGCTCTAGCGGCCAAACAGCGCCTTTTAAAGAGACCCAGTACTTC	CASSSSGQTAPFKETQYF	TRBD2	TRBV19	TRBJ2-5	.
TGTGCCAGTACCTTGAGACACGGGGTAGGGAATGAGCAGTTCTTC	CASTLRHGVGNEQFF	.	TRBV19	TRBJ2-1	.
TGTGCCAGCAGCCAACTCTGGGGGGTTCGGGTAAATGACTATGGCTACACCTTC	CASSQLWGVRVNDYGYTF	.	TRBV4-2	TRBJ1-2	.
TGTGCCAGCAGCTTTTCAGTGAGCTCCTACGAGCAGTACTTC	CASSFSVSSYEQYF	.	TRBV7-6	TRBJ2-7	.
TGTGCCAGCAAACCGGAGGGTTATACATACACTGAAGCTTTCTTT	CASKPEGYTYTEAFF	.	TRBV6-4	TRBJ1-1	.
TGTGCCAGCTGCAGCGGGAGGACGCACAGTGAGCAGTTCTTC	CASCSGRTHSEQFF	TRBD2	TRBV25-1	TRBJ2-1	once
TGTGCCAGCAGCTTTCAGGGGGCTGGAAACACCATATATTTT	CASSFQGAGNTIYF	TRBD1	TRBV5-4	TRBJ1-3	.
TGTGCCATCAGTACCGCACTAGCGGGGGGGGGAAATGAGCAGTTCTTC	CAISTALAGGGNEQFF	TRBD2	TRBV10-3	TRBJ2-1	.
TGCGCCAGCAGCTTGGGAGCAACCGACAATGAGCAGTTCTTC	CASSLGATDNEQFF	.	TRBV5-1	TRBJ2-1	once